Listed below are T cell receptor beta chains from one sample, sequenced in a study of regulatory T cells in long-lasting Graves disease. TCRdb recomputed calls from the multiplex PCR reads with MiXCR, one row per CDR3 protein. The sample carries 350,000 to 450,000 distinct CDR3 sequences, roughly 24% recorded once. Sequencing was performed on peripheral blood mononuclear cells (PBMCs), taken when the disease was refractory, from a patient treated with antithyroid drugs. Receptors originate from a woman aged 40 to 50 with Graves disease. Both conserved end residues are part of each CDR3. A D gene is named only where the DNA matches it firmly. Only some rows state a clone size, as once, few, many or a class for expanded clones.

j_call	clone_size	d_call	v_call	cdr3_nt	cdr3_aa
TRBJ1-2	many	-	TRBV6-2/TRBV6-3	TGTGCCAGCGCGGGCCGGGGGCGCGGTGGCTACACCTTC	CASAGRGRGGYTF
TRBJ2-7	few	-	TRBV20-1	TGCAGTGCATGGGACCAGGCCGAGCAGTACTTC	CSAWDQAEQYF
TRBJ2-7	-	-	TRBV5-1	TGCGCCAGCAGCTCTTCCAGCCAGTACGAGCAGTACTTC	CASSSSSQYEQYF
TRBJ2-7	-	TRBD1	TRBV28	TGTGCCAGCAGTTTTCCCCGCGGGACAGGCTTAAGGGAGCAGTACTTC	CASSFPRGTGLREQYF
TRBJ2-5	few	-	TRBV19	TGTGCCAGTAGTATAGAGTTTGCGGCAGACTCACAAGAGACCCAGTACTTC	CASSIEFAADSQETQYF
TRBJ1-2	few	-	TRBV10-3	TGTGCCACCAGAGGCGGTCGCGGCTACACCTTC	CATRGGRGYTF
TRBJ1-2	-	-	TRBV2	TGTGCCAGCAGCGGGACCCGGCTATTGAGGTACACCTTC	CASSGTRLLRYTF
TRBJ2-2	few	-	TRBV7-8	TGTGCCAGCAGCAAAACTAGTCTGGGGGAGCTGTTTTTT	CASSKTSLGELFF
TRBJ2-7	-	TRBD2	TRBV9	TGTGCCAGCAGCGTACAACTAGCGGGATGTCGGGCCTACGAGCAGTACTTC	CASSVQLAGCRAYEQYF
TRBJ1-6	many	-	TRBV15	TGTGCCACCAGCGAGCGCAGTCCCTATAATTCACCCCTCCACTTT	CATSERSPYNSPLHF
TRBJ1-2	-	-	TRBV6-5	TGTGCCAGCAGTTACGCAGCCTCCTATGGCTACACCTTC	CASSYAASYGYTF
TRBJ1-1	once	-	TRBV30	TGTGCCTGGGACAAATTGAACACTGAAGCTTTCTTT	CAWDKLNTEAFF
TRBJ2-2	-	TRBD1	TRBV29-1	TGCAGCGTTGGGATAGGGGGCATCACCGGGGAGCTGTTTTTT	CSVGIGGITGELFF
TRBJ2-7	many	TRBD1	TRBV28	TGTGCCAGCAGTTTAATCCTGGGACAGCGTTCCTACGAGCAGTACTTC	CASSLILGQRSYEQYF
TRBJ1-5	many	-	TRBV5-6	TGTGCCAGCAGCAGGGGGGATCAGCCCCAGCATTTT	CASSRGDQPQHF
TRBJ2-2	many	-	TRBV24-1	TGTGCCACCCATGGGACGACCGGGGAGCTGTTTTTT	CATHGTTGELFF
TRBJ1-1	many	-	TRBV2	TGTGCCAGCAGTGGCCCGGGGGGGAACACTGAAGCTTTCTTT	CASSGPGGNTEAFF
TRBJ2-5	many	TRBD2	TRBV7-3	TGTGCCAGCAGTCTAGCGGGTTTTCAAGAGACCCAGTACTTC	CASSLAGFQETQYF
TRBJ2-7	many	-	TRBV28	TGTGCCAGCAGTCCTACTTATGGCTTCTTAGGGGACGAGCAGTACTTC	CASSPTYGFLGDEQYF
TRBJ2-7	-	TRBD1	TRBV5-1	TGCGCCAGCTCGACAGGGGGCTTTTCCTACGAGCAGTACTTC	CASSTGGFSYEQYF
TRBJ2-7	few	TRBD2	TRBV5-1	TGCGCCAGCAGCCTACTCGTTAGCGGGCCGTCCTACGAGCAGTACTTC	CASSLLVSGPSYEQYF
TRBJ1-1	once	-	TRBV5-6	TGTGCCAGCAGCTTCCCCGCGGTGAACACTGAAGCTTTCTTT	CASSFPAVNTEAFF
TRBJ2-3	-	-	TRBV28	TGTGCCAGCAGTTTCAAGGCTTTTACCCCAGCCGGATTTAGCACAGATACGCAGTATTTT	CASSFKAFTPAGFSTDTQYF
TRBJ1-2	many	-	TRBV2	TGTGCCAGCAAGACAGGAGCTAACTATGGCTACACCTTC	CASKTGANYGYTF